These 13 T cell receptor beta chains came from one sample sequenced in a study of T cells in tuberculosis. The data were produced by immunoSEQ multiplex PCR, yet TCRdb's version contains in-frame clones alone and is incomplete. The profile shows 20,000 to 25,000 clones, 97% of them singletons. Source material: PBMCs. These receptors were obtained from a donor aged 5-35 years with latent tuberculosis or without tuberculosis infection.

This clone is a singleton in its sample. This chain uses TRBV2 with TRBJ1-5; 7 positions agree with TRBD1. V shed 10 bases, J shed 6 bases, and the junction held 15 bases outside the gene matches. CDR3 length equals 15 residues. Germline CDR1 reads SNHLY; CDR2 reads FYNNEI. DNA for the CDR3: TGTGCCACCTCTGTCGAGGGGGCGACTTTTCAGCCCCAGCATTTT. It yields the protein CATSVEGATFQPQHF.

In DNA form, the CDR3 reads TGTGCCAGCAGCCTTTGGGGCGGCACAGATACGCAGTATTTT. This sequence encodes CASSLWGGTDTQYF. The chain joins TRBV9 to TRBJ2-3; TRBD1 might be the D (5 bases). V lost 4 bases to trimming and J lost 1 base, with 10 bases between them. The CDR3 runs to 14 residues. CDR1 is SGDLS and CDR2 is YYNGEE in the germline V gene.

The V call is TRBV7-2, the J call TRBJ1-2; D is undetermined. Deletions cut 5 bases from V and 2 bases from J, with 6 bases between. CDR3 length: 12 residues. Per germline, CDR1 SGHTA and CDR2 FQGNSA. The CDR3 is CASSISNYGYTF. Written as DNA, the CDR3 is TGTGCCAGCAGCATAAGCAACTATGGCTACACCTTC.

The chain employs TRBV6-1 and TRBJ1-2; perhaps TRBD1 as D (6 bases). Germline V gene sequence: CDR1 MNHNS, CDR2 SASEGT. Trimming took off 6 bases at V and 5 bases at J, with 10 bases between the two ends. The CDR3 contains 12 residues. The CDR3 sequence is CASSRTEYGYTF. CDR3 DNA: TGTGCCAGCAGCCGGACAGAATATGGCTACACCTTC.

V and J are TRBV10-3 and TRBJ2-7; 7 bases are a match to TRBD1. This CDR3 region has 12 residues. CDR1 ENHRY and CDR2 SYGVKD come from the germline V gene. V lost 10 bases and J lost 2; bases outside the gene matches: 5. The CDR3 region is CATRDSAYEQYF. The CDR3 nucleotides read TGTGCCACCAGGGACAGCGCCTACGAGCAGTACTTC.

This CDR3 is CASGFQQDTEAFF. The CDR3 DNA sequence: TGTGCTAGTGGTTTTCAGCAGGACACTGAAGCTTTCTTT. The rearrangement joins TRBV12-5 to TRBJ1-1; D not resolved. The germline gives CDR1 LGHNT, CDR2 FRNRAP. With 3 bases removed from V and 3 bases from J, the gap between germline ends came to 8 bases. The CDR3 has 13 residues.

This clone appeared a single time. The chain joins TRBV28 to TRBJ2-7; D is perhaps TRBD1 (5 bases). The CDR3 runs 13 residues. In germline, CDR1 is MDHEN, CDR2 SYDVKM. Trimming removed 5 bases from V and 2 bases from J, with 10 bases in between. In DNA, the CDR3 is TGTGCCAGCAGTACTGACAGAGCCTACGAGCAGTACTTC. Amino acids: CASSTDRAYEQYF. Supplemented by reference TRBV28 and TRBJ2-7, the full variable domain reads DVKVTQSSRYLVKRTGEKVFLECVQDMDHENMFWYRQDPGLGLRLIYFSYDVKMKEKGDIPEGYSVSREKKERFSLILESASTNQTSMYLCASSTDRAYEQYFGPGTRLTVT.

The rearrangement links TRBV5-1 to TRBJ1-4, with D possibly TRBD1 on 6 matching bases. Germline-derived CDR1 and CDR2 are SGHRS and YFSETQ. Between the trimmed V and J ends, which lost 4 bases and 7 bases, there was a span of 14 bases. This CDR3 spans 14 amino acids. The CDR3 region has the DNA TGCGCCAGCAGCGCGGAGGACAGACCTGAAAAACTGTTTTTT. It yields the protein CASSAEDRPEKLFF.

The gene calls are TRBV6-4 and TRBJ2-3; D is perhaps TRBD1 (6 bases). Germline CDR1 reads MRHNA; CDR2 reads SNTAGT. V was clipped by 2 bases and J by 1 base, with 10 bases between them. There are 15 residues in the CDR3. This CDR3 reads CASSDLKGGTDTQYF. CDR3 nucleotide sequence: TGTGCCAGCAGTGACCTGAAGGGGGGCACAGATACGCAGTATTTT.

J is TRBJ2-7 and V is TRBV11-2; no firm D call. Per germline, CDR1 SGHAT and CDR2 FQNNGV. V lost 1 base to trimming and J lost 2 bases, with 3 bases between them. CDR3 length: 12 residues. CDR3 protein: CASSLAAYEQYF. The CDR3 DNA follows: TGTGCCAGCAGCTTAGCCGCCTACGAGCAGTACTTC.

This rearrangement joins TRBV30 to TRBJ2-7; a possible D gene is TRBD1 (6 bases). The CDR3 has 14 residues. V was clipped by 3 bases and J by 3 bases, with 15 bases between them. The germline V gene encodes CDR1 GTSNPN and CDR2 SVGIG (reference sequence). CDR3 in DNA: TGTGCCTGGAGCGAGACAGGAGATCTCTACGAGCAGTACTTC. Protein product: CAWSETGDLYEQYF.

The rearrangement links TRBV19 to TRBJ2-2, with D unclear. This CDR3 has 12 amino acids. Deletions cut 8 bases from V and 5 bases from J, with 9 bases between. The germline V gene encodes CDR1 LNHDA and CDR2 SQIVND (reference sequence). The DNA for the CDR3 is TGTGCCAGTCGCAGGTCAACCGGGGAGCTGTTTTTT. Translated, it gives CASRRSTGELFF.

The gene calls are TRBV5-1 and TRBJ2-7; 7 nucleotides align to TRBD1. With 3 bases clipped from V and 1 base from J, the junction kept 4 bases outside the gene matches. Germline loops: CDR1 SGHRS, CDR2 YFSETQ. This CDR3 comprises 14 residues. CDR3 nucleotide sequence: TGCGCCAGCAGCTCCCCGGGACAGTCCTACGAGCAGTACTTC. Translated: CASSSPGQSYEQYF.